The entry below gives a single TCR beta chain sequence along with its context. Its antigen remains unknown. The CDR3 is made up of 17 amino acids. From germline, CDR1 is KGHDR and CDR2 SFDVKD. Trimming took off 1 base at V and 6 bases at J, with 21 bases between the two ends. The data originate from a study of CD8 T cells in ankylosing spondylitis. From the 5' RACE reads, TCRdb called clonotypes with MiXCR, one entry per CDR3 protein. The table shows just over 300,000 distinct CDR3 sequences, with 20% occurring only once. Notes on the study in general: Disease-linked clones displayed a CD8+ phenotype and appeared relatively rarely in peripheral blood. Reportedly, disease-linked clones are significantly enriched in ankylosing spondylitis patients' matched synovial fluid. Roughly eight highly homologous variants made up a TCR beta motif that seemed to typify ankylosing spondylitis blood. Previously reported in reactive arthritis synovial fluid and blood were some of the motif variants.

The chain recombines TRBV24-1 with TRBJ2-7; tentatively, D is TRBD2 (5 bases). The source is a female donor with ankylosing spondylitis or in good health (not recorded which). Sequenced sample: blood, either unsorted or a sorted T cell fraction (not recorded which). CDR3 sequence (DNA): TGTGCCACCAGTGATTTTTCGGAAAGGACTCATCTGGGCGAGCAGTACTTC. It is translated as CATSDFSERTHLGEQYF.